The rows below give T cell receptor beta chains drawn from one sample of a study of response to subunit inactivated influenza vaccine. TCRdb fed the RT-PCR reads into MiXCR, producing one record per CDR3 protein. The profile shows 600,000 to 850,000 distinct CDR3 sequences, around 15% of them singletons. Material: PBMCs from blood, obtained roughly 15 days before vaccination. The receptors here all came from a man aged 45-65 years who received an inactivated influenza vaccine. Both conserved end residues are part of each CDR3. A D gene is named only where the DNA matches it firmly. Size values are once, few and many counts, or a class for expanded clones, and some rows have none.

NA	TRBV11-2	TRBJ2-4	NA	TGTGCCAGCAGCCCGGGGCCCACCTTCGGAAACATTCAGTACTTC	CASSPGPTFGNIQYF
NA	TRBV12-3/TRBV12-4	TRBJ2-3	once	TGTGCCAGCAGTTCGACGGACCTTTCAGATACGCAGTATTTT	CASSSTDLSDTQYF
TRBD2	TRBV20-1	TRBJ2-3	few	TGCAGTGCTCGCATTGTAGCGGGAGTTATCACAGATACGCAGTATTTT	CSARIVAGVITDTQYF
TRBD1	TRBV24-1	TRBJ2-1	many	TGTGCCACCAGTGAGGGCGCGCGGGGACAGGAGAATGAGCAGTTCTTC	CATSEGARGQENEQFF
NA	TRBV6-5	TRBJ2-1	few	TGTGCCAGCAGTTACGTCCTAGGATGGGATGAGCAGTTCTTC	CASSYVLGWDEQFF
NA	TRBV7-2	TRBJ1-6	NA	TGTGCCAGCAGCTTAGCGCACAGAAATAATTCACCCCTCCACTTT	CASSLAHRNNSPLHF
TRBD1	TRBV13	TRBJ1-1	few	TGTGCCAGCAGCTTAACGACAGGGGGCGAATGGACTGAAGCTTTCTTT	CASSLTTGGEWTEAFF
TRBD1	TRBV7-9	TRBJ2-1	NA	TGTGCCAGCAGCTGGGACAGGGGCGCTCAGTTCTTC	CASSWDRGAQFF
TRBD1	TRBV6-2/TRBV6-3	TRBJ1-5	NA	TGTGCCAGCAAACGGGACAGGGTGGTCAATCAGCCCCAGCATTTT	CASKRDRVVNQPQHF
NA	TRBV25-1	TRBJ1-1	NA	TGTGCCAGCAGTGAATTGGGCAGACCTGACACTGAAGCTTTCTTT	CASSELGRPDTEAFF
TRBD2	TRBV27	TRBJ2-1	few	TGTGCCAGCAGGGGAGGGAGTCCCTCCAATGAGCAGTTCTTC	CASRGGSPSNEQFF
NA	TRBV12-3/TRBV12-4	TRBJ1-5	few	TGTGCCAGCAGTTTCCTCGGCCGAGAGGGCAATCAGCCCCAGCATTTT	CASSFLGREGNQPQHF
NA	TRBV4-3	TRBJ2-7	few	TGCGCCAGCAGCCAAGAACCCGGGAACTACGAGCAGTACTTC	CASSQEPGNYEQYF
NA	TRBV12-3/TRBV12-4	TRBJ2-7	few	TGTGCCAGCAGTAGACAGTTAGCGGAGTACTACGAGCAGTACTTC	CASSRQLAEYYEQYF
TRBD2	TRBV28	TRBJ2-1	few	TGTGCCAGCAGTTCAGGACTAGCGGGAACCTACAATGAGCAGTTCTTC	CASSSGLAGTYNEQFF
NA	TRBV7-9	TRBJ2-1	few	TGTGCCAGCAGCTATAGTACAGGCGTCTCCTACAATGAGCAGTTCTTC	CASSYSTGVSYNEQFF
NA	TRBV6-2/TRBV6-3	TRBJ2-1	few	TGTGCCAGCAGCCGAATGCCGGGAAACTCCTACAATGAGCAGTTCTTC	CASSRMPGNSYNEQFF
NA	TRBV7-2	TRBJ2-5	NA	TGTGCCAGCAGCTTACCCCTTAAAGAGACCCAGTACTTC	CASSLPLKETQYF
NA	TRBV4-2	TRBJ2-4	NA	TGTGCCAGCAGCCAAGGTTTACCGGGACAAAGCATTCAGTACTTC	CASSQGLPGQSIQYF
TRBD2	TRBV2	TRBJ2-7	NA	TGTGCCAGCAGTGAAGGGCAGCGGGAGGTTGCCTACGAGCAGTACTTC	CASSEGQREVAYEQYF
TRBD2	TRBV9	TRBJ2-1	few	TGTGCCAGCAGCCTCTATGACAGCGGGGGGCCCCCGGGTGAGCAGTTCTTC	CASSLYDSGGPPGEQFF
NA	TRBV5-1	TRBJ2-1	NA	TGCGCCAGCAGCCTGGCTAGCACGGGACCTTACAATGAGCAGTTCTTC	CASSLASTGPYNEQFF
NA	TRBV6-2/TRBV6-3	TRBJ2-6	NA	TGTGCCAGCAGTTTACCTACAGGGACTGGGGCCAACGTCCTGACTTTC	CASSLPTGTGANVLTF
TRBD2	TRBV7-2	TRBJ2-4	few	TGTGCCAGCAGCCCGACCACCCGTCTAGCGGGGGGGAACATTCAGTACTTC	CASSPTTRLAGGNIQYF
NA	TRBV12-3/TRBV12-4	TRBJ2-1	few	TGTGCCAGCAGCGGAGTACGTGAGCAGTTCTTC	CASSGVREQFF
NA	TRBV5-1	TRBJ2-5	NA	TGCGCCAGCAGCCTAGGGACACCCCCGTTCGGAGGGACCCAGTACTTC	CASSLGTPPFGGTQYF
TRBD2	TRBV5-1	TRBJ2-3	few	TGCGCCAGCAGCTTGGGCTTTCCGGGACTAGCGGGAGTCCCGAAACCGGAGCAGTATTTT	CASSLGFPGLAGVPKPEQYF
NA	TRBV3-1	TRBJ1-3	NA	TGTGCCAGCAGTGTAGGGATGACTGGAAACACCATATATTTT	CASSVGMTGNTIYF
NA	TRBV11-2	TRBJ1-1	NA	TGTGCCAGCAGCTTAGGACAGCATAGGGGCACTGAAGCTTTCTTT	CASSLGQHRGTEAFF
NA	TRBV24-1	TRBJ2-1	many	TGTGCCACCAGTGAGCGACCGGGACTCCTACAAAATGAGCAGTTCTTC	CATSERPGLLQNEQFF
TRBD2	TRBV5-4	TRBJ2-1	NA	TGTGCCAGCAGCTTACCGGGGGGGAACCACAATGAGCAGTTCTTC	CASSLPGGNHNEQFF
TRBD2	TRBV20-1	TRBJ2-3	NA	TGCAGTGCTGTGAGACTAGCGGGAGTTTCAGATACGCAGTATTTT	CSAVRLAGVSDTQYF
NA	TRBV6-5	TRBJ2-4	NA	TGTGCCAGCTCGGGATCAAACATTCAGTACTTC	CASSGSNIQYF
TRBD2	TRBV11-3	TRBJ2-3	NA	TGTGCCAGCAGCTTAGGTATTCGCGGGGGGGCCGTGGGAGATACGCAGTATTTT	CASSLGIRGGAVGDTQYF
TRBD1	TRBV30	TRBJ2-2	few	TGTGCCTGGAGTCTAGGGGACAGAGACACCGGGGAGCTGTTTTTT	CAWSLGDRDTGELFF
NA	TRBV6-2/TRBV6-3	TRBJ2-1	NA	TGTGCCAGCATATCCGGGGACCCCTTCTACAATGAGCAGTTCTTC	CASISGDPFYNEQFF
NA	TRBV18	TRBJ2-3	many	TGTGCCAGCTCACCACCGATGTACGGTACGCAGTATTTT	CASSPPMYGTQYF
TRBD1	TRBV3-1	TRBJ1-6	few	TGTGCCAGCAGCAACCTACAGGGGCGCCTCCACTTT	CASSNLQGRLHF
NA	TRBV5-1	TRBJ2-1	many	TGCGCCAGCAGTAACCGGGAGAGAAGTGAGCAGTTCTTC	CASSNRERSEQFF
TRBD1	TRBV11-2	TRBJ2-5	NA	TGTGCCAGCAGCTCGCACGGACAGGGGGGTTGGGAGACCCAGTACTTC	CASSSHGQGGWETQYF
NA	TRBV12-3/TRBV12-4	TRBJ1-6	NA	TGTGCCAGCAGTTTGGTAGGGGACGATTCACCCCTCCACTTT	CASSLVGDDSPLHF
TRBD2	TRBV7-8	TRBJ2-5	many	TGTGCCAGCAAGCTGGGCGGGAGTCAGACCCAGTACTTC	CASKLGGSQTQYF
TRBD1	TRBV20-1	TRBJ1-4	NA	TGCAGTGCTAGAGATTCAGGGGGCGTCAGTGAAAAACTGTTTTTT	CSARDSGGVSEKLFF
TRBD2	TRBV29-1	TRBJ2-1	few	TGCAGCGTTGAAGATCAGGCGGGGGGGGCCTACAATGAGCAGTTCTTC	CSVEDQAGGAYNEQFF
TRBD1	TRBV10-3	TRBJ2-7	NA	TGTGCCATCCAAGGGACAGGGGGCATCGAGCAGTACTTC	CAIQGTGGIEQYF
TRBD2	TRBV2	TRBJ2-7	NA	TGTGCCAGCAGTGAAGGGCTAGCGGGAGGGCCCTACGAGCAGTACTTC	CASSEGLAGGPYEQYF
TRBD2	TRBV3-1	TRBJ2-3	NA	TGTGCCAGCAGCCCGTACGTGAGACTAGCGGGAGTTCCAGATACGCAGTATTTT	CASSPYVRLAGVPDTQYF
TRBD2	TRBV11-2	TRBJ2-1	NA	TGTGCCAGCAGCTTAGGGGCGGGGGGGGCCTACAATGAGCAGTTCTTC	CASSLGAGGAYNEQFF
TRBD2	TRBV5-1	TRBJ2-5	many	TGCGCCAGCAGCGGAACTAGCGGGGAGACCCAGTACTTC	CASSGTSGETQYF
TRBD2	TRBV28	TRBJ2-2	once	TGTGCCAGCAGGCGGGGGGGCGGGAGCACCGGGGAGCTGTTTTTT	CASRRGGGSTGELFF
TRBD1	TRBV4-2	TRBJ2-2	many	TGTGCCAGCAGACAAAACCAGCAGGGGGCAGAGGCCGGGGAGCTGTTTTTT	CASRQNQQGAEAGELFF
NA	TRBV14	TRBJ2-2	NA	TGTGCCAGCAGCCCCCCAGGGTACGCCGGGGAGCTGTTTTTT	CASSPPGYAGELFF
NA	TRBV7-2	TRBJ1-5	many	TGTGCCAGCAGCTTAGATGACTTACAGCCCCAGCATTTT	CASSLDDLQPQHF
NA	TRBV7-9	TRBJ2-1	many	TGTGCCAGCAGCCACATAGGCCATGAGCAGTTCTTC	CASSHIGHEQFF
TRBD1	TRBV7-2	TRBJ1-6	few	TGTGCCAGCAGCTTAGCGGGACAGGGAAGGTCACCCCTCCACTTT	CASSLAGQGRSPLHF
TRBD2	TRBV6-2/TRBV6-3	TRBJ2-1	NA	TGTGCCAGCAGTAGCGGGAGGGTTGAGCAGTTCTTC	CASSSGRVEQFF
NA	TRBV11-2	TRBJ2-5	NA	TGTGCCAGCAGCTTAGAGGGGACGTACGTTCTGGAGACCCAGTACTTC	CASSLEGTYVLETQYF